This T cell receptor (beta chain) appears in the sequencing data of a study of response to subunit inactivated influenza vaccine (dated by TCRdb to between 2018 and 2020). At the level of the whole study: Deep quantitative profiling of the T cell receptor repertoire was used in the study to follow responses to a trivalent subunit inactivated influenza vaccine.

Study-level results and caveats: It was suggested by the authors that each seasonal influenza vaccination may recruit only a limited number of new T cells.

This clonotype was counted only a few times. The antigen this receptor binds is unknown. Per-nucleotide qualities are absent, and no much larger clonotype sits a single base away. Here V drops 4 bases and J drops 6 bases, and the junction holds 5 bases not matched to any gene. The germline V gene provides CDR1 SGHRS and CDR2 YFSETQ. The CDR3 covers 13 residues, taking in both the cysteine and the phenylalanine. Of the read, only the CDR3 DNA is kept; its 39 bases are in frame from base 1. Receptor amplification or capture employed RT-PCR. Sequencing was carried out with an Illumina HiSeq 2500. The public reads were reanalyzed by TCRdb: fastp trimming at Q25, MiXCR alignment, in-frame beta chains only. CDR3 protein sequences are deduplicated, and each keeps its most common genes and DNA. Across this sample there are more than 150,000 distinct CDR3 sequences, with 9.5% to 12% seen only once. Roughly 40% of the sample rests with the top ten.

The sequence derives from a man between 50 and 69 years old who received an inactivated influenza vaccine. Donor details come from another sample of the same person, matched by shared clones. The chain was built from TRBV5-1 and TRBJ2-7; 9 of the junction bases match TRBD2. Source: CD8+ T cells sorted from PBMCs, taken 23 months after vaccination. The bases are TGCGCCAGCAGCCCGGGACTAGCTGGCGAGCAGTACTTC. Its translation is CASSPGLAGEQYF. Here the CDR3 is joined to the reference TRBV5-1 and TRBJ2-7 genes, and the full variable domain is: KAGVTQTPRYLIKTRGQQVTLSCSPISGHRSVSWYQQTPGQGLQFLFEYFSETQRNKGNFPGRFSGRQFSNSRSEMNVSTLELGDSALYLCASSPGLAGEQYFGPGTRLTVT.